What follows are 25 T cell receptor beta chains derived from one specimen sequenced in a study of identifying expanded T cells in peripheral blood. Here immunoSEQ multiplex PCR was the method, and the copy in TCRdb shows in-frame clones only, minus some. The data show about 78,000 clones, roughly 86% seen once. Material for sequencing was blood. Receptors were obtained from a person aged 18 to 70 in good health.

Notes on this clone: One junction end does not reproduce the germline sequence, and a read error may be involved. The rearrangement joins TRBV4-2 to TRBJ2-3; 10 bases match TRBD2. The CDR3 spans 17 residues. From germline, CDR1 is LGHNA and CDR2 YNFKEQ. The CDR3 spells CTSRGGAGGHYADTQYF. The DNA for the CDR3 is TGTACCAGCAGGGGGGGAGCGGGAGGGCATTACGCAGATACGCAGTATTTT.

The rearrangement links TRBV19 to TRBJ1-2; D is uncertain. V dropped 5 bases and J dropped 1 base, with 11 bases sitting between them. Looked up from germline, CDR1 is LNHDA and CDR2 is SQIVND (reference sequence). The CDR3 runs 14 residues. As DNA, the CDR3 is TGTGCCAGTAGTCCCGGCCCGGGTAACTATGGCTACACCTTC. Translating it yields CASSPGPGNYGYTF.

This chain joins TRBV6-5 and TRBJ2-7, with no clear D. The CDR3 consists of 14 residues. The germline V and J ends were trimmed by 1 base and 4 bases, with 11 bases remaining between them. CDR1 and CDR2 (germline): MNHEY, SVGAGI. CDR3 bases: TGTGCCAGCAGTTACTTGGCCTCGAATTACGAGCAGTACTTC. Its translation: CASSYLASNYEQYF.

The chain uses TRBV10-3 and TRBJ2-7; no reliable D call. V lost 9 bases and J 1 base, leaving 16 bases between the germline ends. Germline V lookup: CDR1 ENHRY, CDR2 SYGVKD. The CDR3 runs 14 residues. The CDR3 region has the DNA TGTGCCATTTCCGTTGCTGGTCATTCCTACGAGCAGTACTTC. Amino acids: CAISVAGHSYEQYF.

The CDR3 region is CASSITTVNTEAFF. The CDR3 region has the DNA TGTGCCAGCTCAATCACGACTGTGAACACTGAAGCTTTCTTT. This sequence joins TRBV18 and TRBJ1-1, with D uncertain. This CDR3 is 14 amino acids long. V was cut by 5 bases and J by 0 bases, with 10 bases left in between. Germline V CDR1 and CDR2: KGHSH, LQKENI.

This chain links TRBV21-1 with TRBJ1-2. TRBV21-1 is labeled a pseudogene. The CDR3 runs to 17 residues. CDR3 sequence (DNA): TGTGCCAGCAGCAAAGCGAACCCTGATGGGACTAACTATGGCTACACCTTC. Translated, it gives CASSKANPDGTNYGYTF.

In regard to this clone: The same CDR3 also results from other DNA sequences found in this sample. The chain recombines TRBV6-5 with TRBJ2-7, with 8 bases identical to TRBD2. This CDR3 spans 15 amino acids. V was clipped by 6 bases and J by 0 bases; unmatched bases: 7. Germline loops: CDR1 MNHEY, CDR2 SVGAGI. The CDR3 sequence is CASSRDSGTSYEQYF. CDR3 bases: TGTGCCAGCAGCCGAGATAGCGGGACCTCCTACGAGCAGTACTTC.

The chain carries TRBV19 and TRBJ2-1; TRBD2 aligns across 7 bases. Per germline, CDR1 LNHDA and CDR2 SQIVND (reference sequence). V was pared by 4 bases and J by 4 bases, with 7 bases of the junction left unmatched. The CDR3 loop spans 15 amino acids. The CDR3 DNA sequence: TGTGCCAGTAGTACAGCTAGCGGAGATTACAATGAGCAGTTCTTC. It encodes CASSTASGDYNEQFF.

The chain joins TRBV6-7 to TRBJ2-3; weak D call: TRBD2 (6 bases). TRBV6-7 is reported as an ORF; its role is uncertain. V was cut by 10 bases and J by 4 bases, with 15 bases left in between. This CDR3 spans 13 amino acids. CDR3 coding DNA: TGTGCCACCCCTGGGGCTAGCGCAGATACGCAGTATTTT. Its protein product is CATPGASADTQYF.

This clone showed up just once. The rearrangement joins TRBV19 to TRBJ2-7, with 11 nucleotides matching TRBD2. CDR1 LNHDA and CDR2 SQIVND come from the germline V gene (reference sequence). This CDR3 has 13 residues. Trimming removed 4 bases from V and 6 bases from J; junction bases left unmatched: 2. CDR3 in DNA: TGTGCCAGTAGTACTACTAGCGGGAGCGAGCAGTACTTC. Encoded protein: CASSTTSGSEQYF.

The chain employs TRBV10-3 and TRBJ1-4, with D unresolved. Between the trimmed V and J ends, which lost 9 bases and 0 bases, there was a span of 8 bases. Germline V lookup: CDR1 ENHRY, CDR2 SYGVKD. The CDR3 extends over 13 amino acids. The CDR3 is CAIAGATNEKLFF. The CDR3 DNA sequence: TGTGCCATAGCTGGGGCAACTAATGAAAAACTGTTTTTT.

The chain combines TRBV30 with TRBJ2-5, with 7 bases that match TRBD2. Per germline, CDR1 GTSNPN and CDR2 SVGIG (reference sequence). This CDR3 is 14 amino acids long. J gave up 5 bases and V 0 bases, and 6 bases lay outside the gene matches. CDR3 nucleotides: TGTGCCTGGAGTGTATGGAGCGGGACGGAGACCCAGTACTTC. Translating gives CAWSVWSGTETQYF.

The V and J genes are TRBV6-5 and TRBJ2-1, with 7 bases lining up with TRBD2. The germline V gene encodes CDR1 MNHEY and CDR2 SVGAGI. The CDR3 length is 13 residues. The V gene end was trimmed by 6 bases and the J gene end by 6 bases; junction bases not matched to a gene: 5. CDR3 region: CASSDLAANEQFF. The CDR3 DNA follows: TGTGCCAGCAGCGATCTAGCGGCCAATGAGCAGTTCTTC.

The V call is TRBV19, the J call TRBJ1-4, with TRBD1 matching 7 bases. CDR3 size: 15 residues. With V trimmed by 3 bases and J by 3 bases, 4 bases remained unmatched. Germline V gene sequence: CDR1 LNHDA, CDR2 SQIVND (reference sequence). CDR3 sequence (DNA): TGTGCCAGTAGTATGGGGCAGGGGGCTAATGAAAAACTGTTTTTT. Translating it yields CASSMGQGANEKLFF.

The V gene is TRBV4-2, the J gene TRBJ2-1; D unresolved. The CDR3 runs to 16 residues. Germline V gene lookup returns CDR1 LGHNA and CDR2 YNFKEQ. V was trimmed by 1 base and J by 1 base, leaving 11 bases between them. In DNA form, the CDR3 reads TGTGCCAGCAGCCAAGCCGAGGCGAGGTCCTACAATGAGCAGTTCTTC. Amino acids: CASSQAEARSYNEQFF.

The J gene is TRBJ2-1, the V gene TRBV28, with TRBD2 matching 14 bases. The CDR3 spans 16 residues. Per the germline V gene, CDR1 is MDHEN and CDR2 is SYDVKM. The V gene end was trimmed by 8 bases and the J gene end by 9 bases; junction bases not matched to a gene: 12. In nucleotides, the CDR3 is TGTGCCAGCGGAGGACTAGCGGGAGGCGGGGTGGGTGAGCAGTTCTTC. Translated, it gives CASGGLAGGGVGEQFF.

This chain connects TRBV15 to TRBJ2-6; maybe TRBD2 (6 bases). The V and J ends lost 6 bases and 3 bases respectively, with 15 bases between them. CDR1 LNHNV and CDR2 YYDKDF come from the germline V gene (reference sequence). The CDR3 loop spans 16 amino acids. The CDR3 nucleotides read TGTGCCACCAGTGTTCCCGGGAGAGATGGGGCCAACGTCCTGACTTTC. Its translation: CATSVPGRDGANVLTF.

Remarks on this clone: Other DNA sequences in the same sample also yield this CDR3. The chain recombines TRBV2 with TRBJ1-3; D is perhaps TRBD1 (6 bases). Germline-derived CDR1 and CDR2 are SNHLY and FYNNEI. The length of the CDR3 is 14 residues. Trimming shortened V by 6 bases and J by 2 bases, and 11 bases separated the two germline ends. The CDR3: CASSAQGPGNTIYF. CDR3 bases: TGTGCCAGCAGCGCACAGGGACCTGGAAACACCATATATTTT.

The J gene is TRBJ2-3, the V gene TRBV2; TRBD1 is a possible D gene (5 bases). Germline CDR1 reads SNHLY; CDR2 reads FYNNEI. This CDR3 is 14 amino acids long. The V end lost 4 bases, the J end lost 2 bases, and 10 bases lay between the germline ends. As DNA, the CDR3 is TGTGCCAGCAGTGCCATGACAGTCACAGATACGCAGTATTTT. This encodes CASSAMTVTDTQYF.

This clone was counted once. The V call is TRBV6-5, the J call TRBJ1-5, with D maybe TRBD1 (6 bases). Trimming stripped 5 bases from V and 3 bases from J, with 11 bases between. The CDR3 runs 14 residues. Germline values: CDR1 MNHEY, CDR2 SVGAGI. The CDR3 nucleotides are TGTGCCAGCAGTAACCGGGACAACAATCAGCCCCAGCATTTT. Protein sequence: CASSNRDNNQPQHF.

This clone came up once. This chain uses TRBV11-2 with TRBJ2-5; maybe TRBD2 (6 bases). V gave up 3 bases and J gave up 4 bases, with 6 bases separating them. Germline loops: CDR1 SGHAT, CDR2 FQNNGV. The CDR3 runs 12 residues. The CDR3 DNA reads as TGTGCCAGCAGCTTCGGGGGAGAGACCCAGTACTTC. As protein: CASSFGGETQYF.

The chain links TRBV27 to TRBJ1-2; 9 bases line up with TRBD1. V lost 2 bases, J lost 8 bases, and 6 bases stayed unmatched. This CDR3 has 14 residues. CDR1 MNHEY and CDR2 SMNVEV come from the germline V gene (reference sequence). The CDR3, as DNA: TGTGCCAGCAGTTTAGGGACAGGGATGGGGGGCTACACCTTC. It translates to CASSLGTGMGGYTF.

CDR3 in amino acids: CASSLRSQGDEQFF. The CDR3 DNA reads TGTGCCAGCAGCTTGAGATCGCAGGGGGATGAGCAGTTCTTC. This chain links TRBV5-4 with TRBJ2-1; 7 bases fit TRBD1. The CDR3 length is 14 residues. V shed 1 base, J shed 8 bases, and the junction held 6 bases outside the gene matches. CDR1 SGHNT and CDR2 YYREEE come from the germline V gene (reference sequence).

This rearrangement joins TRBV7-2 to TRBJ2-7; 7 positions match TRBD2. The CDR3 extends over 16 amino acids. J gave up 2 bases and V 1 base, and 8 bases lay outside the gene matches. Germline-derived CDR1 and CDR2 are SGHTA and FQGNSA. The CDR3 DNA follows: TGTGCCAGCAGCTTAGTTTCTTGGACTAGTGCCTACGAGCAGTACTTC. Encoded protein: CASSLVSWTSAYEQYF.

This sequence joins TRBV7-2 and TRBJ1-1; D is possibly TRBD1 (5 bases). Trimming took 4 bases from V and 1 from J, leaving 10 bases between them. Germline CDR1 reads SGHTA; CDR2 reads FQGNSA. The CDR3 has 14 amino acids. Here the CDR3 DNA reads TGTGCCAGCAGCTCCGGGGGTCCGAACACTGAAGCTTTCTTT. It specifies CASSSGGPNTEAFF.